This T cell receptor beta chain comes out of a study of cytomegalovirus exposure and HLA in healthy donors. Study-level points and caveats: Researchers reported in a later analysis that a missense DCLRE1C variant was tied to TCR beta V- and J-gene trimming. In vitro checks showed that a few CMV-associated chains really do target CMV antigens. Clonal expansion, a later analysis showed, was greater in HLA-associated TCR beta chains than in equally common others.

Trimming pared 8 bases from V and 3 bases from J, leaving 11 bases between. The V gene's germline CDR1 is ENHRY and CDR2 SYGVKD. This CDR3 comprises 13 residues. The PCR ran on 60 Vbeta and 13 Jbeta primers. Sequenced by immunoSEQ multiplex PCR; TCRdb stores in-frame clones only, minus some. The table has 95,000 to 150,000 clones, 60% to 85% seen once; the top ten hold less than 2%. In the case of this clone: Its antigen is currently unknown.

Specimen: PBMCs. The sequence came from a man in his fifties in good health and CMV-seronegative. The chain uses TRBV10-3 and TRBJ2-4; D possibly corresponds to TRBD2 (7 bases). The CDR3: CAIRGAGKNIQYF. The CDR3 coding sequence is TGTGCCATCCGGGGGGCTGGCAAAAACATTCAGTACTTC.